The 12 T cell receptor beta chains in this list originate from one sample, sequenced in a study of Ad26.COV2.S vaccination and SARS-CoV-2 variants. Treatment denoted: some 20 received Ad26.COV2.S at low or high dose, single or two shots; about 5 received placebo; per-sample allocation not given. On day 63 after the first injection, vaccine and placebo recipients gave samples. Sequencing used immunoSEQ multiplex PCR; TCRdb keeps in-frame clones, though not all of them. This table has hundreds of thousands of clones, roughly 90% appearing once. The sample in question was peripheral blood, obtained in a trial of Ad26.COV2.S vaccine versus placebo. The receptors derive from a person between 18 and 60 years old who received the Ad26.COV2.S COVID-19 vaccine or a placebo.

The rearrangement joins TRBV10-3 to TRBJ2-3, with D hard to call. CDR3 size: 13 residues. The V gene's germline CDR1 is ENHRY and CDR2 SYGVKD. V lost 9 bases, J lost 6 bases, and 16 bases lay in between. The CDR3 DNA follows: TGTGCCATTCGACTGGCCGCTATGGATACGCAGTATTTT. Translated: CAIRLAAMDTQYF.

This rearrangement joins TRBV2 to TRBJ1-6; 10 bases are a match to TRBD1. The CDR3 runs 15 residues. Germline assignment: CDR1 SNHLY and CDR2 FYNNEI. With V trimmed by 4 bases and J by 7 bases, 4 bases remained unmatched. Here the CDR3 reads CASSAWTGGNSPLHF. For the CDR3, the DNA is TGTGCCAGCAGTGCCTGGACAGGGGGAAATTCACCCCTCCACTTT.

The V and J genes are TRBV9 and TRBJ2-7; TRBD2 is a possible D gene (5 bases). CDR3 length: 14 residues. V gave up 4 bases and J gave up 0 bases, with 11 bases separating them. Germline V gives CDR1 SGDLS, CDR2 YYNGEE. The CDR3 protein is CASSSRDSSYEQYF. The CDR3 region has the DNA TGTGCCAGCAGCTCCCGGGATAGCTCCTACGAGCAGTACTTC.

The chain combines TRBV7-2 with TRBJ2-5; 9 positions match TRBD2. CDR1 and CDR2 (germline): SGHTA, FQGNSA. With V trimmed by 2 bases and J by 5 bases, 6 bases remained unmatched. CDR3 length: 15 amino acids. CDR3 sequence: CASSLNAGGRETQYF. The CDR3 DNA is TGTGCCAGCAGCTTAAATGCGGGGGGGCGGGAGACCCAGTACTTC.

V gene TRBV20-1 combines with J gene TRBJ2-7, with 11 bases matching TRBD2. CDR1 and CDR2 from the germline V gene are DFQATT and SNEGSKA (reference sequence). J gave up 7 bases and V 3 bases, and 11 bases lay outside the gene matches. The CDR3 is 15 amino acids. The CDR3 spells CSASGASGGLREQYF. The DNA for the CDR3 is TGCAGTGCTAGTGGGGCTAGCGGGGGGTTACGAGAGCAGTACTTC.

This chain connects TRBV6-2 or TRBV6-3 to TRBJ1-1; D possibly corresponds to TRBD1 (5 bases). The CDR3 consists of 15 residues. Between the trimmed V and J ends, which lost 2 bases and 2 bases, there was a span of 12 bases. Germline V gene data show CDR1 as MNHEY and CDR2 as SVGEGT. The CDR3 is CASSYASTGNTEAFF. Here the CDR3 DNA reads TGTGCCAGCAGTTACGCCTCCACAGGTAACACTGAAGCTTTCTTT.

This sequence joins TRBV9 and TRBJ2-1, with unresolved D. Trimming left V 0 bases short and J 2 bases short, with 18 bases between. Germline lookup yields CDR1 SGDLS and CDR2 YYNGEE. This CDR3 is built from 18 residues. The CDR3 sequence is CASSVAPSTRHTYNEQFF. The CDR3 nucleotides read TGTGCCAGCAGCGTAGCCCCTTCTACGAGGCATACCTACAATGAGCAGTTCTTC.

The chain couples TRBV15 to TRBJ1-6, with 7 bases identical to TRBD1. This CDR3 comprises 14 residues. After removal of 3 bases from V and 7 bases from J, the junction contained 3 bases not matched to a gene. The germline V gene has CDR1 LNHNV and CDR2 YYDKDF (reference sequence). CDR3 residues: CATSRTGPNSPLHF. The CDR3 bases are TGTGCCACCAGCAGGACAGGGCCCAATTCACCCCTCCACTTT. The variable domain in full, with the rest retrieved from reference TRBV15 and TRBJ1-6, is DAMVIQNPRYQVTQFGKPVTLSCSQTLNHNVMYWYQQKSSQAPKLLFHYYDKDFNNEADTPDNFQSRRPNTSFCFLDIRSPGLGDTAMYLCATSRTGPNSPLHFGNGTRLTVT.

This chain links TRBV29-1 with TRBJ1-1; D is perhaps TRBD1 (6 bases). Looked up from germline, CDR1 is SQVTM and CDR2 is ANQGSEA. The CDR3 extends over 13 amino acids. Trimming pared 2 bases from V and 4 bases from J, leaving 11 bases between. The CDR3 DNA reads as TGCAGCGTTGAATGGGGGCAGGCCACTGAAGCTTTCTTT. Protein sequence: CSVEWGQATEAFF. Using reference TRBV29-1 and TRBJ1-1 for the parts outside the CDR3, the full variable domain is SAVISQKPSRDICQRGTSLTIQCQVDSQVTMMFWYRQQPGQSLTLIATANQGSEATYESGFVIDKFPISRPNLTFSTLTVSNMSPEDSSIYLCSVEWGQATEAFFGQGTRLTVV.

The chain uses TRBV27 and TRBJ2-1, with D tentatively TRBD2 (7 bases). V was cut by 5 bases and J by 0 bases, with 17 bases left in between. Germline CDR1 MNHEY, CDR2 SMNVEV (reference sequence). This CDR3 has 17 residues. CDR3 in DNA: TGTGCCAGCAGTCCATTCGCGGGGGCCAGCTCCTACAATGAGCAGTTCTTC. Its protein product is CASSPFAGASSYNEQFF.

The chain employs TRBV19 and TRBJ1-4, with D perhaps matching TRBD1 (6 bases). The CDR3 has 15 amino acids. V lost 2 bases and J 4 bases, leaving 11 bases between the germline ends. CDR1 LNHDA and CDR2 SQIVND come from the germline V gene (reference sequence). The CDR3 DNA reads TGTGCCAGTAGTATATCACAGGGCAGTAATGAAAAACTGTTTTTT. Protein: CASSISQGSNEKLFF.

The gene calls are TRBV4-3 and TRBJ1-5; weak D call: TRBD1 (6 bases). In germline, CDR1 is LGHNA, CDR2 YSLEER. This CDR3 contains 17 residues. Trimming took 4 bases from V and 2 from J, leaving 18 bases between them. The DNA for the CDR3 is TGCGCCAGCAGCCCAGCGTTCACAGGGATGGGCAATCAGCCCCAGCATTTT. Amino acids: CASSPAFTGMGNQPQHF.